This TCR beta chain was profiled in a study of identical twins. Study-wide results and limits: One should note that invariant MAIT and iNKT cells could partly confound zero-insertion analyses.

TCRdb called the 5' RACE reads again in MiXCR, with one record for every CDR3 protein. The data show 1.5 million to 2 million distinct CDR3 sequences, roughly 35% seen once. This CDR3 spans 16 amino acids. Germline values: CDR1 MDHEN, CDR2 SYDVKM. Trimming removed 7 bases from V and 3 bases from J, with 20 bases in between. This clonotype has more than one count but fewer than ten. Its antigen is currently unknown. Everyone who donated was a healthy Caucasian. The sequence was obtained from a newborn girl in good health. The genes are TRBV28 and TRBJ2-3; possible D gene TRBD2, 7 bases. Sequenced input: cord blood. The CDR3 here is CASKYGGAGLTDTQYF. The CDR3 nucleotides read TGTGCCAGCAAGTATGGGGGGGCGGGATTAACAGATACGCAGTATTTT. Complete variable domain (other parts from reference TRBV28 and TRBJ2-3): DVKVTQSSRYLVKRTGEKVFLECVQDMDHENMFWYRQDPGLGLRLIYFSYDVKMKEKGDIPEGYSVSREKKERFSLILESASTNQTSMYLCASKYGGAGLTDTQYFGPGTRLTVL.